This entry describes one TCR beta chain. Its antigen is currently unknown. Deletions cut 3 bases from V and 5 bases from J, with 11 bases between. The CDR3 totals 14 residues. CDR1 is MDHEN and CDR2 is SYDVKM in the germline V gene. TCRdb's copy holds only in-frame clones and misses some; the assay was immunoSEQ multiplex PCR. The sample records more than 85,000 clones, around 90% being singletons. These data belong to a study of T cell responses to AZD1222 COVID-19 vaccine. Overall study results and limits: Only after the peak T cell response were repertoires sampled. Baseline serology detected seropositivity in only six AZD1222 recipients. Clonal diversity was possibly underestimated; the donors were predominantly white British and more often female.

The origin of this receptor is an adult in good health. The chain couples TRBV28 to TRBJ2-1; D is undetermined. The source material was peripheral blood, sampled on day 0 of AZD1222 vaccination. The CDR3 loop is CASSLLGIHNEQFF. The CDR3 bases are TGTGCCAGCAGTTTGCTGGGTATCCACAATGAGCAGTTCTTC. Supplemented by reference TRBV28 and TRBJ2-1, the full variable domain reads DVKVTQSSRYLVKRTGEKVFLECVQDMDHENMFWYRQDPGLGLRLIYFSYDVKMKEKGDIPEGYSVSREKKERFSLILESASTNQTSMYLCASSLLGIHNEQFFGPGTRLTVL.